What follows are 7 T cell receptor beta chains derived from one specimen sequenced in a study of T cell changes during pregnancy in multiple sclerosis. Generated by immunoSEQ multiplex PCR, the TCRdb table keeps only in-frame clones and is missing some. The table has 55,000 or so clones, roughly 90% seen once; the top ten hold about 0.6%. This sample comprised CD4+ T cells from peripheral blood mononuclear cells, obtained after pregnancy. The receptors here all came from a female donor with multiple sclerosis, enrolled in a pregnancy study.

CDR3 coding DNA: TGCGCCAGCAGCCAAGACGGCGGCCTTGAAGCTTTCTTT. Protein: CASSQDGGLEAFF. The chain joins TRBV4-3 to TRBJ1-1, with D hard to call. CDR1 and CDR2 (germline): LGHNA, YSLEER. The CDR3 runs 13 residues. Deletions cut 0 bases from V and 7 bases from J, with 9 bases between.

The genes are TRBV30 and TRBJ1-4; the D gene is possibly TRBD1 (5 bases). The V gene's germline CDR1 is GTSNPN and CDR2 SVGIG (reference sequence). The length of the CDR3 is 13 residues. Trimming shortened V by 5 bases and J by 8 bases, and 15 bases separated the two germline ends. The CDR3 DNA is TGTGCCTGGGGACGGACACCCGGAGAAAAACTGTTTTTT. Its translation is CAWGRTPGEKLFF.

V gene TRBV18 combines with J gene TRBJ1-5, with a possible D match to TRBD1 (6 bases). The CDR3 extends over 13 amino acids. Germline loops: CDR1 KGHSH, CDR2 LQKENI. V was clipped by 3 bases and J by 5 bases, with 8 bases between them. The CDR3 sequence: CASSPSGDQPQHF. CDR3 nucleotides: TGTGCCAGCTCACCTTCAGGGGATCAGCCCCAGCATTTT.

The genes are TRBV10-3 and TRBJ2-5; the D is unclear. V was clipped by 4 bases and J by 4 bases, with 16 bases between them. Germline V gene data show CDR1 as ENHRY and CDR2 as SYGVKD. This CDR3 comprises 15 residues. The CDR3 reads CAISARRVDTETQYF. DNA for the CDR3: TGTGCCATCAGTGCTCGCCGGGTTGATACAGAGACCCAGTACTTC.

The chain employs TRBV30 and TRBJ1-4; D remains unclear. The CDR3 covers 13 residues. CDR1 is GTSNPN and CDR2 is SVGIG in the germline V gene (reference sequence). V shed 7 bases and J shed 8 bases, with 17 bases lying between them. The CDR3 DNA sequence: TGTGCCTCCACTGGAGGGATGGGGGAAAAACTGTTTTTT. It codes for CASTGGMGEKLFF.

This clone was seen just once. This chain uses TRBV6-6 with TRBJ1-2; D gene uncertain. Germline-derived CDR1 and CDR2 are MNHNY and SVGAGI (reference sequence). The CDR3 consists of 15 residues. V was shortened by 2 bases and J by 3 bases, with 13 bases between the two germline ends. The CDR3 is CASSYTRAGDYGYTF. CDR3 nucleotides: TGTGCCAGCAGTTACACGCGGGCGGGTGACTATGGCTACACCTTC.

The chain uses TRBV5-6 and TRBJ1-3; the D is unclear. From germline, CDR1 is SGHDT and CDR2 YYEEEE. Trimming took off 3 bases at V and 0 bases at J, with 16 bases between the two ends. The CDR3 spans 17 residues. This chain's CDR3 is CASSSTTRVISGNTIYF. The DNA for the CDR3 is TGTGCCAGCAGCTCGACCACGCGGGTAATCTCTGGAAACACCATATATTTT.